The next 16 T cell receptor beta chains were all read from a single sample in a study of T cells in localized non-small cell lung cancer. Sequencing was performed with immunoSEQ multiplex PCR; in TCRdb, only in-frame clones are kept and a portion is missing. In the table there are roughly 4,700 clones, about 30% of which are singletons. The material sequenced was lung tumor tissue, taken before any cancer treatment. The receptors here all came from a man aged 40 to 69 with stage II lung adenocarcinoma.

Relative to its sample, this clone is large. The V and J genes are TRBV14 and TRBJ2-3; D is unresolved. Germline CDR1 SGHDN, CDR2 FVKESK. The ends were cut back, 3 bases at V and 7 bases at J, with 8 bases in the middle. The length of the CDR3 is 12 residues. The CDR3 sequence is CASSQLPYTQYF. The CDR3 region has the DNA TGTGCCAGCAGCCAGCTACCATATACGCAGTATTTT.

The genes are TRBV9 and TRBJ2-7, with 9 bases fitting TRBD1. Per germline, CDR1 SGDLS and CDR2 YYNGEE. J was trimmed by 3 bases and V by 1 base; bases with no gene match: 2. The CDR3 runs 14 residues. CDR3 in amino acids: CASSVSGQGYEQYF. CDR3 DNA: TGTGCCAGCAGCGTATCGGGACAGGGCTACGAGCAGTACTTC.

The chain uses TRBV19 and TRBJ1-3; 9 nucleotides agree with TRBD1. CDR1 is LNHDA, CDR2 SQIVND, per germline (reference sequence). This CDR3 is 16 amino acids long. J was trimmed by 3 bases and V by 5 bases; bases with no gene match: 8. Written as DNA, the CDR3 is TGTGCCAGTAGTTCACAGGGGGCGTCGGTTGGAAACACCATATATTTT. Translation: CASSSQGASVGNTIYF.

The gene calls are TRBV5-1 and TRBJ2-7; D unclear. Trimming cost V 2 bases and J 2 bases, with 11 bases left between them. Germline-derived CDR1 and CDR2 are SGHRS and YFSETQ. The CDR3 sequence is 14 residues long. DNA of the CDR3: TGCGCCAGCAGCTTCAGACCGCGTACCTACGAGCAGTACTTC. Protein product: CASSFRPRTYEQYF.

The chain couples TRBV30 to TRBJ1-4; D call uncertain. Trimming removed 2 bases at V and 0 bases at J, with 10 bases between. The CDR3 spans 15 residues. Per germline, CDR1 GTSNPN and CDR2 SVGIG (reference sequence). The CDR3 protein is CAWSSWGPTNEKLFF. CDR3 DNA sequence: TGTGCCTGGAGTTCCTGGGGTCCAACTAATGAAAAACTGTTTTTT.

This clone was seen only a few times. The genes are TRBV7-1 and TRBJ2-1; TRBD2 might be the D (6 bases). TRBV7-1 is designated an ORF whose function remains uncertain. This CDR3 is 13 amino acids long. Trimming took off 3 bases at V and 3 bases at J, with 6 bases between the two ends. The CDR3 DNA reads TGTGCCAGCAGCTCCGGGAGCTACAATGAGCAGTTCTTC. It is translated as CASSSGSYNEQFF.

The V and J genes are TRBV28 and TRBJ1-5; TRBD1 agrees at 7 bases. Unmatched junction bases numbered 7, after V lost 10 bases and J lost 4 bases. Germline loops: CDR1 MDHEN, CDR2 SYDVKM. CDR3 length: 13 residues. CDR3 protein: CAIKPGGNQPQHF. The CDR3 nucleotides are TGTGCCATCAAACCAGGGGGGAATCAGCCCCAGCATTTT.

For the CDR3, the DNA is TGTGCCAGCAAGAAAGGCGGGGGACTAGCGGGAGACCTCAAAAACATTCAGTACTTC. Protein: CASKKGGGLAGDLKNIQYF. V gene TRBV6-8 combines with J gene TRBJ2-4; 14 nucleotides agree with TRBD2. Trimming at V came to 7 bases and at J to 3 bases, leaving 14 bases not matched to a gene. This CDR3 has 19 residues. The germline CDR1 and CDR2 sequences are MNHGY and SAAAGT.

This clone was counted only a few times. This chain links TRBV6-8 with TRBJ1-2; D is ambiguous. This CDR3 spans 12 amino acids. V gave up 6 bases and J gave up 5 bases, with 10 bases separating them. Germline V gene lookup returns CDR1 MNHGY and CDR2 SAAAGT. The CDR3 protein is CASRKLGYGYTF. DNA of the CDR3: TGTGCCAGCAGAAAACTCGGGTATGGCTACACCTTC.

This clone is categorized as medium-sized (0.01 to 0.1%). This CDR3 reads CASSHRLAVYNEQFF. The CDR3 DNA is TGTGCCAGCAGCCACCGACTAGCGGTCTACAATGAGCAGTTCTTC. This chain links TRBV9 with TRBJ2-1, with 9 bases aligning to TRBD2. V lost 4 bases and J lost 3; bases outside the gene matches: 5. This CDR3 region has 15 residues. CDR1 is SGDLS, CDR2 YYNGEE, per germline.

This chain connects TRBV15 to TRBJ2-1; D not certain. The V gene lost 0 bases and the J gene lost 1 base, with 10 bases spanning the gap. Germline CDR1 is LNHNV and CDR2 is YYDKDF (reference sequence). The CDR3 runs 16 residues. CDR3 in amino acids: CATSRDGPRSYNEQFF. DNA for the CDR3: TGTGCCACCAGCAGAGATGGCCCGCGTTCCTACAATGAGCAGTTCTTC.

CDR3 region: CAWSSRDREAFF. As DNA, the CDR3 is TGTGCCTGGAGTAGTCGGGACCGTGAAGCTTTCTTT. This rearrangement joins TRBV30 to TRBJ1-1, with a tentative D call TRBD1 (5 bases). CDR3 length: 12 amino acids. V shed 2 bases and J shed 7 bases, with 11 bases lying between them. Germline assignment: CDR1 GTSNPN and CDR2 SVGIG (reference sequence).

The chain joins TRBV29-1 to TRBJ2-1, with D uncertain. Germline-derived CDR1 and CDR2 are SQVTM and ANQGSEA. V lost 3 bases and J 0 bases, leaving 9 bases between the germline ends. The CDR3 covers 14 residues. The CDR3 loop is CSVDSPGSYNEQFF. CDR3 sequence (DNA): TGCAGCGTTGATTCGCCAGGCTCCTACAATGAGCAGTTCTTC.

This chain uses TRBV19 with TRBJ2-1; D perhaps matches TRBD1 (5 bases). The CDR3 extends over 13 amino acids. V lost 0 bases and J 15 bases, leaving 15 bases between the germline ends. From germline, CDR1 is LNHDA and CDR2 SQIVND (reference sequence). The CDR3 reads CASSIDLARGRFF. CDR3 bases: TGTGCCAGTAGTATAGATCTGGCTAGGGGAAGGTTCTTC.

This clone was seen a handful of times. The rearrangement uses TRBV29-1 and TRBJ1-1, with D possibly being TRBD1 (6 bases). Trimming took off 8 bases at V and 4 bases at J, with 14 bases between the two ends. The CDR3 runs 12 residues. Germline V lookup: CDR1 SQVTM, CDR2 ANQGSEA. For the CDR3, the DNA is TGCAGCTCAAAATCGGGGGCCACTGAAGCTTTCTTT. Translated, it gives CSSKSGATEAFF.

The chain links TRBV19 to TRBJ2-5; TRBD2 agrees at 8 bases. V shed 1 base, J shed 2 bases, and the junction held 3 bases outside the gene matches. This CDR3 region has 15 residues. Germline CDR1 is LNHDA and CDR2 is SQIVND (reference sequence). CDR3 in amino acids: CASSIAGGWQETQYF. CDR3 nucleotide sequence: TGTGCCAGTAGTATAGCGGGAGGGTGGCAAGAGACCCAGTACTTC. Using reference TRBV19 and TRBJ2-5 for the parts outside the CDR3, the full variable domain is DGGITQSPKYLFRKEGQNVTLSCEQNLNHDAMYWYRQDPGQGLRLIYYSQIVNDFQKGDIAEGYSVSREKKESFPLTVTSAQKNPTAFYLCASSIAGGWQETQYFGPGTRLLVL.